This T cell receptor (beta chain) is from a study of T-cell reconstitution after alpha-beta-depleted transplantation in children. Study outcomes and limitations: Diversity and T-cell counts at one year after transplant derived mostly from new T cells. In patients about two months after transplant, alpha-beta T cells reportedly arose from several hundred expanded graft clones. Surviving thymic progenitors and recipient T cells were the source of high TCRbeta diversity at day 60 in some patients.

CDR1 and CDR2 (germline): LNHDA, SQIVND (reference sequence). This CDR3 spans 14 amino acids. Trimming removed 6 bases at V and 2 bases at J, with 14 bases between. This clonotype was recorded only once. No antigen is known for it. For TCRbeta, the library was prepared with unique molecular identifiers. Each CDR3 protein is one row after TCRdb ran MiXCR on the PCR reads. The table has fewer than 550,000 distinct CDR3 sequences, about 10% seen once. This chain uses TRBV19 with TRBJ2-7, with D unresolved. The source of this sequence is a child younger than 10 with inherited bone marrow failure, due to receive a stem cell transplant. The sequences come from PBMCs, collected before TCRalphabeta/CD19-depleted stem cell transplant. CDR3 nucleotide sequence: TGTGCCAGTAGAGCCGCCGGAAATCCCTACGAGCAGTACTTC. Amino acids: CASRAAGNPYEQYF.